Following are 2 T cell receptor beta chains from one sample sequenced in a study of blood T cell repertoires in COVID-19. TCRdb keeps only in-frame clones here, not all; method: immunoSEQ multiplex PCR. The sample carries over 50,000 clones, more than 70% recorded once. The sequenced sample consisted of peripheral blood. These receptors all stem from a man aged 55-75 years with COVID-19, enrolled during active disease.

The rearrangement uses TRBV6-2 or TRBV6-3 and TRBJ1-2, with 8 bases fitting TRBD1. V shed 6 bases and J 7 bases; nucleotides not matched to a gene: 13. There are 15 residues in the CDR3. The germline gives CDR1 MNHEY, CDR2 SVGEGT. This chain's CDR3 is CASSLTGEGSIGYTF. The CDR3 DNA sequence: TGTGCCAGCAGCCTGACAGGGGAGGGGAGCATTGGCTACACCTTC.

The chain uses TRBV3-1 (or the pseudogene TRBV3-2) and TRBJ2-3; D possibly corresponds to TRBD2 (8 bases). CDR3 length: 18 residues. Trimming pared 0 bases from V and 4 bases from J, leaving 20 bases between. Germline values: CDR1 LGHDT, CDR2 YNNKEL (reference sequence). This chain's CDR3 is CASSQDVRTGGGADTQYF. CDR3 nucleotides: TGTGCCAGCAGCCAAGACGTTCGGACGGGAGGGGGCGCAGATACGCAGTATTTT.